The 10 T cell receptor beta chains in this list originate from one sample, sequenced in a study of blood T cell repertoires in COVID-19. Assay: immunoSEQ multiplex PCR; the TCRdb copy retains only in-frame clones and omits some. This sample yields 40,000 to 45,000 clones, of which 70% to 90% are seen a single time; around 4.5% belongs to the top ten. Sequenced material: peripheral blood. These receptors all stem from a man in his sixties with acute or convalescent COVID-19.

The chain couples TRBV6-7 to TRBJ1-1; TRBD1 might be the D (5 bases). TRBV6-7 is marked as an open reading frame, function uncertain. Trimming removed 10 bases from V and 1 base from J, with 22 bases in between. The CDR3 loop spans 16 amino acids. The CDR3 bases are TGTGCCACCGACAAAAGAGACAGAAATAAGAACACTGAAGCTTTCTTT. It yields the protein CATDKRDRNKNTEAFF.

This chain's CDR3 is CASSSWPGQGATEAFF. As DNA, the CDR3 is TGTGCCAGCAGTTCCTGGCCGGGACAGGGGGCAACTGAAGCTTTCTTT. V gene TRBV27 combines with J gene TRBJ1-1; TRBD1 aligns across 12 bases. This CDR3 contains 16 residues. V gave up 4 bases and J gave up 5 bases; unmatched junction bases: 8. Germline loops: CDR1 MNHEY, CDR2 SMNVEV (reference sequence).

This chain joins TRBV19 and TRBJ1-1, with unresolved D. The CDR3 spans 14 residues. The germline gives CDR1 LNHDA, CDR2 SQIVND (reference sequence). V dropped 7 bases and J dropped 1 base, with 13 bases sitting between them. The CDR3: CASTQPTENTEAFF. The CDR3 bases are TGTGCCAGTACCCAACCCACTGAGAACACTGAAGCTTTCTTT. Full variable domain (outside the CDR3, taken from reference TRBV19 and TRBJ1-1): DGGITQSPKYLFRKEGQNVTLSCEQNLNHDAMYWYRQDPGQGLRLIYYSQIVNDFQKGDIAEGYSVSREKKESFPLTVTSAQKNPTAFYLCASTQPTENTEAFFGQGTRLTVV.

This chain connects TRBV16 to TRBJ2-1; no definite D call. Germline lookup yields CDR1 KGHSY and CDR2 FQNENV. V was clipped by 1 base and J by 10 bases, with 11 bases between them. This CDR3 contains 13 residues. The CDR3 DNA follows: TGTGCCAGCAGCCAATACAGAACTGGGGAGCAGTTCTTC. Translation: CASSQYRTGEQFF.

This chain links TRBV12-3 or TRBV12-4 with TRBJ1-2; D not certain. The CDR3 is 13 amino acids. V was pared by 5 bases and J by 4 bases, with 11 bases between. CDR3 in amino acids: CASSLSIGYGYTF. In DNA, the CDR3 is TGTGCCAGCAGTCTTTCGATCGGCTATGGCTACACCTTC.

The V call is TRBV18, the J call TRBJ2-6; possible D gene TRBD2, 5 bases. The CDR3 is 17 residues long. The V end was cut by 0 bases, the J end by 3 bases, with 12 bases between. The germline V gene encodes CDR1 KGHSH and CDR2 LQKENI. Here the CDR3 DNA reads TGTGCCAGCTCACCACCCCCCGGGGTGAATGGGGCCAACGTCCTGACTTTC. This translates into CASSPPPGVNGANVLTF.

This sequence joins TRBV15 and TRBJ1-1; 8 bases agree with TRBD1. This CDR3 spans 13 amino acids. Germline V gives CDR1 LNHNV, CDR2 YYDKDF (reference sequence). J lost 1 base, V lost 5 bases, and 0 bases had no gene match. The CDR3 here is CATSGTGNTEAFF. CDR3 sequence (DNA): TGTGCCACCAGCGGGACAGGGAACACTGAAGCTTTCTTT.

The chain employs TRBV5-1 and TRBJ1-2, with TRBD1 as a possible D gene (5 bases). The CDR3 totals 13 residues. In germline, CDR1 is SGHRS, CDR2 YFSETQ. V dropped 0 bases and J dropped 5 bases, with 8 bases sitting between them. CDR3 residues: CASSLVSGYGYTF. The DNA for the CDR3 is TGCGCCAGCAGCTTGGTCTCAGGGTATGGCTACACCTTC. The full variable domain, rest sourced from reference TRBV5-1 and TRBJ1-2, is KAGVTQTPRYLIKTRGQQVTLSCSPISGHRSVSWYQQTPGQGLQFLFEYFSETQRNKGNFPGRFSGRQFSNSRSEMNVSTLELGDSALYLCASSLVSGYGYTFGSGTRLTVV.

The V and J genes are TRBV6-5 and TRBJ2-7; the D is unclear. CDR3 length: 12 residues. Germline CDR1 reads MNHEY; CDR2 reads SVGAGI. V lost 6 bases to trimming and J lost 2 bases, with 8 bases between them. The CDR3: CASSLVPYEQYF. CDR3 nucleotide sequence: TGTGCCAGCAGCCTAGTCCCCTACGAGCAGTACTTC.

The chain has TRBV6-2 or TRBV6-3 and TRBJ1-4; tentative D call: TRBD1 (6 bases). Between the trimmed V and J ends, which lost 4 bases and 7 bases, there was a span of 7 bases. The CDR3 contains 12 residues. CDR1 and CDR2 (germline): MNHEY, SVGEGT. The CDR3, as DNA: TGTGCCAGCAGTTCCAGGGGTGAAAAACTGTTTTTT. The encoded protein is CASSSRGEKLFF.